The 27 T cell receptor beta chains in this list originate from one sample, sequenced in a study of spatial heterogeneity in lung cancer. Regarding the study as a whole: It was found that expanded intratumoral alpha and beta TCR counts tracked tumor mutation counts.

Regarding time point: sample taken at primary tumor resection. TCRdb recomputed calls from the 5' RACE reads with MiXCR, one row per CDR3 protein. The sample carries approximately 13,000 distinct CDR3 sequences, roughly 5.6% recorded once. Antigen specificity for these receptors is unknown. The sequences come from lung tumor tissue, collected at surgery. The receptors originated from a male donor with early-stage non-small cell lung cancer.

This clonotype has ten or more counts. Since the library was made to target alpha chains, this beta chain is a stray read and its abundance is not meaningful. CDR3 DNA sequence: TGTGCCAGCAGCGTAGCTACTAGCGGGTACTACAATGAGCAGTTCTTC. Its protein is CASSVATSGYYNEQFF. The V and J genes are TRBV9 and TRBJ2-1, with 9 bases matching TRBD2. CDR1 and CDR2 from the germline V gene are SGDLS and YYNGEE. The CDR3 is made up of 16 amino acids. After removal of 0 bases from V and 3 bases from J, the junction contained 4 bases not matched to a gene.

This clonotype was counted ten times or more. The library was built for alpha chains, so this beta chain is an off-target read and its size means little. The chain carries TRBV10-3 and TRBJ1-1; TRBD1 aligns across 7 bases. In germline, CDR1 is ENHRY, CDR2 SYGVKD. V shed 7 bases and J 0 bases; nucleotides not matched to a gene: 2. This CDR3 region has 13 residues. CDR3 bases: TGTGCCATCAAAAGGGGGCTGAACACTGAAGCTTTCTTT. Amino acids: CAIKRGLNTEAFF.

By sample fraction, this clonotype is medium-sized. A library prepared for alpha chains yielded this beta chain as an off-target read; its size is of little meaning. The V gene is TRBV20-1, the J gene TRBJ1-2, with D unclear. CDR3 size: 10 residues. Germline V lookup: CDR1 DFQATT, CDR2 SNEGSKA (reference sequence). V gave up 3 bases and J gave up 8 bases, with 7 bases separating them. CDR3 residues: CSARTTGYTF. For the CDR3, the DNA is TGCAGTGCTAGGACCACCGGCTACACCTTC.

Points on this clonotype: This beta chain is off target for a library built for alpha chains, so its abundance means little. V usage is TRBV5-1 and J usage is TRBJ1-1, with a possible D match to TRBD1 (6 bases). The CDR3 spans 13 residues. Per the germline V gene, CDR1 is SGHRS and CDR2 is YFSETQ. Trimming left V 8 bases short and J 3 bases short, with 14 bases between. CDR3 in amino acids: CASKGQTDTEAFF. The DNA of the CDR3 is TGCGCCAGTAAAGGACAGACCGACACTGAAGCTTTCTTT.

This clonotype was recorded a few times. This beta chain is an unintended read in a library built for alpha chains; its size means little. V usage is TRBV2 and J usage is TRBJ2-1, with D maybe TRBD2 (5 bases). Germline CDR1 SNHLY, CDR2 FYNNEI. Trimming removed 8 bases at V and 4 bases at J, with 9 bases between. The length of the CDR3 is 12 residues. CDR3 amino acids: CASGEPYNEQFF. The CDR3 nucleotides are TGTGCCAGCGGGGAGCCTTACAATGAGCAGTTCTTC.

This clonotype was seen at least ten times. As an off-target read in a library built for alpha chains, this beta chain has a frequency of little significance. The chain combines TRBV9 with TRBJ1-2; D is unclear. Germline V CDR1 and CDR2: SGDLS, YYNGEE. V gave up 2 bases and J gave up 2 bases, with 7 bases separating them. This CDR3 spans 13 amino acids. CDR3 in amino acids: CASSVTENYGYTF. The CDR3 bases are TGTGCCAGCAGCGTTACAGAGAACTATGGCTACACCTTC.

Turning to this clonotype: With the library built for alpha chains, this beta chain is off target and its frequency is not meaningful. The rearrangement links TRBV25-1 to TRBJ1-1, with D perhaps matching TRBD1 (6 bases). Between the trimmed V and J ends, which lost 7 bases and 5 bases, there was a span of 20 bases. Germline CDR1 MGHDK, CDR2 SYGVNS. The CDR3 totals 15 residues. The CDR3: CASITSPDRETEAFF. The CDR3 DNA reads as TGTGCCAGCATTACGAGCCCGGACAGAGAAACTGAAGCTTTCTTT. The full variable domain, completed using reference TRBV25-1 and TRBJ1-1, is EADIYQTPRYLVIGTGKKITLECSQTMGHDKMYWYQQDPGMELHLIHYSYGVNSTEKGDLSSESTVSRIRTEHFPLTLESARPSHTSQYLCASITSPDRETEAFFGQGTRLTVV.

This clonotype showed up many times. This beta chain is a stray sequence in a library constructed for alpha chains; its clone size is not meaningful. The chain is built from TRBV10-3 and TRBJ1-1, with D maybe TRBD1 (6 bases). V gave up 6 bases and J gave up 6 bases, with 11 bases separating them. The CDR3 loop spans 12 amino acids. The germline V gene has CDR1 ENHRY and CDR2 SYGVKD. CDR3 DNA sequence: TGTGCCATCAGACAGGGTTGGGCTGAAGCTTTCTTT. Its translation: CAIRQGWAEAFF.

In its sample, this clonotype was seen many times. Because the library targeted alpha chains, this beta chain is an off-target read whose size means little. The CDR3 DNA follows: TGTGCCTCCGTTGAGGGGACTGAAGCTTTCTTT. Amino acid sequence: CASVEGTEAFF. The chain employs TRBV10-3 and TRBJ1-1; D is possibly TRBD1 (5 bases). Looked up from germline, CDR1 is ENHRY and CDR2 is SYGVKD. Between the trimmed V and J ends, which lost 11 bases and 5 bases, there was a span of 12 bases. This CDR3 is 11 amino acids long.

This clonotype was observed at least ten times. With the library built for alpha chains, this beta chain is off target and its frequency is not meaningful. DNA of the CDR3: TGTGCCAGCATTCAGGGGGCGCTTTGGGACACTGAAGCTTTCTTT. The encoded protein is CASIQGALWDTEAFF. This chain uses TRBV7-8 with TRBJ1-1; 8 bases are a match to TRBD1. Germline V lookup: CDR1 SGHVS, CDR2 FQNEAQ. V was clipped by 7 bases and J by 3 bases; unmatched bases: 10. The CDR3 is 15 residues long.

This clonotype was counted at least ten times. As an off-target read in a library built for alpha chains, this beta chain has a frequency of little significance. The rearrangement links TRBV20-1 to TRBJ2-7, with 10 bases matching TRBD1. The CDR3 length is 16 residues. The trim removed 0 bases at V and 4 bases at J, leaving 9 bases unmatched. Germline assignment: CDR1 DFQATT and CDR2 SNEGSKA (reference sequence). CDR3 DNA sequence: TGCAGTGCTAGAGACCCCGCCGGGACAGGGGATTACGAGCAGTACTTC. Protein product: CSARDPAGTGDYEQYF.

This clonotype was found many times. With the library built for alpha chains, this beta chain is off target and its frequency is not meaningful. V gene TRBV20-1 combines with J gene TRBJ2-3; 13 bases map to TRBD2. V trimming: 4 bases; J trimming: 2 bases; junction bases outside the gene matches: 3. This CDR3 has 15 amino acids. CDR1 is DFQATT, CDR2 SNEGSKA, per germline (reference sequence). CDR3: CSANGLAGDTDTQYF. CDR3 nucleotides: TGCAGTGCTAACGGACTAGCGGGGGACACAGATACGCAGTATTTT.

This clonotype was detected once. The library was prepared for alpha chains; this beta chain is a stray read, so its frequency means little. The chain joins TRBV29-1 to TRBJ2-1; 8 bases fit TRBD2. V was clipped by 6 bases and J by 5 bases; unmatched bases: 9. Germline V gene data show CDR1 as SQVTM and CDR2 as ANQGSEA. This CDR3 comprises 14 residues. CDR3 region: CSVDGLAYDNEQFF. The CDR3 region has the DNA TGCAGCGTGGACGGACTAGCATACGACAATGAGCAGTTCTTC.

Many counts were recorded for this clonotype. Since the library was made to target alpha chains, this beta chain is a stray read and its abundance is not meaningful. The rearrangement joins TRBV7-9 to TRBJ2-7; TRBD2 might be the D (6 bases). This CDR3 contains 16 residues. V dropped 5 bases and J dropped 5 bases, with 22 bases sitting between them. The germline gives CDR1 SEHNR, CDR2 FQNEAQ (reference sequence). The CDR3 is CASSPVGTGFGDEQYF. As DNA, the CDR3 is TGTGCCAGCAGCCCGGTCGGGACTGGTTTCGGGGACGAGCAGTACTTC.

This clonotype was picked up many times. Within a library made for alpha chains, this beta chain is off target, and its count is uninformative. The gene calls are TRBV24-1 and TRBJ2-2; the D gene could be TRBD1 or TRBD2 (6 bases each). The germline gives CDR1 KGHDR, CDR2 SFDVKD. This CDR3 region has 14 residues. The ends were cut back, 8 bases at V and 0 bases at J, with 9 bases in the middle. As DNA, the CDR3 is TGTGCCACCATGGGGGGCTCGAACACCGGGGAGCTGTTTTTT. Translation gives CATMGGSNTGELFF.

This clonotype was counted ten times or more. Within a library made for alpha chains, this beta chain is off target, and its count is uninformative. J is TRBJ1-5 and V is TRBV3-1; the D gene is possibly TRBD1 (5 bases). The CDR3 consists of 12 residues. Trimming stripped 8 bases from V and 6 bases from J, with 11 bases between. Germline values: CDR1 LGHDT, CDR2 YNNKEL (reference sequence). The CDR3 is CASSRAGQPQHF. The CDR3 DNA follows: TGTGCCAGCTCCAGGGCTGGTCAGCCCCAGCATTTT.

Concerning this clonotype itself: For a library built for alpha chains, this beta chain is a stray read; little rests on its size. The chain recombines TRBV4-3 with TRBJ2-1, with D perhaps TRBD1 or TRBD2 (7 bases each). Trimming stripped 2 bases from V and 9 bases from J, with 17 bases between. Germline lookup yields CDR1 LGHNA and CDR2 YSLEER. The CDR3 covers 15 residues. CDR3 in amino acids: CASSQSEGGGFEQFF. CDR3 nucleotides: TGCGCCAGCAGCCAATCGGAGGGAGGGGGCTTTGAGCAGTTCTTC.

About this clonotype itself: Within a library made for alpha chains, this beta chain is off target, and its count is uninformative. V is TRBV5-6 and J is TRBJ1-3; D gene ambiguous. The V and J ends lost 4 bases and 0 bases respectively, with 17 bases between them. The CDR3 is 17 residues long. Germline loops: CDR1 SGHDT, CDR2 YYEEEE. The CDR3 protein is CASSPYPTASSGNTIYF. DNA for the CDR3: TGTGCCAGCAGCCCCTACCCGACGGCTTCCTCTGGAAACACCATATATTTT.

There are many counts of this clonotype. Sequence at one end of the junction differs from germline and may be a read error. This beta chain came through as a stray read in a library set up for alpha chains, and its size says little. Here the CDR3 reads CASSLVAGGQETQYF. CDR3 bases: TGTGCTAGCAGCTTAGTTGCGGGGGGGCAGGAGACCCAGTACTTC. The V call is TRBV7-7, the J call TRBJ2-5; 9 bases are a match to TRBD2. The CDR3 length is 15 residues. Germline loops: CDR1 SSHAT, CDR2 FNYEAQ (reference sequence).

The table lists this clonotype with many counts. This beta chain is a stray sequence in a library constructed for alpha chains; its clone size is not meaningful. V and J are TRBV5-1 and TRBJ1-1; D is uncertain. Trimming removed 0 bases from V and 1 base from J, with 4 bases in between. Germline V gene sequence: CDR1 SGHRS, CDR2 YFSETQ. This CDR3 has 13 amino acids. CDR3 in DNA: TGCGCCAGCAGCTTGGTTGCGAACACTGAAGCTTTCTTT. As protein: CASSLVANTEAFF.

This clonotype has a count of ten or more. Found in a library prepared for alpha chains, this beta chain is an off-target read, and its abundance has little meaning. The J gene is TRBJ2-7, the V gene TRBV3-1, with TRBD1 as a possible D gene (6 bases). V lost 0 bases and J 7 bases, leaving 10 bases between the germline ends. Germline CDR1 and CDR2: LGHDT and YNNKEL (reference sequence). The CDR3 consists of 13 residues. The CDR3 loop is CASSQETGKEQYF. The CDR3 DNA reads as TGTGCCAGCAGCCAAGAAACAGGGAAAGAGCAGTACTTC.

This clonotype was seen at least ten times. In a library made to pick up alpha chains, this beta chain is a stray read with a size that means little. CDR3 nucleotide sequence: TGTGCCAGCTCCTTCGAGGGCTGGAACACTGAAGCTTTCTTT. This encodes CASSFEGWNTEAFF. The chain employs TRBV6-6 and TRBJ1-1; D is uncertain. This CDR3 is built from 14 residues. Germline CDR1 is MNHNY and CDR2 is SVGAGI (reference sequence). The V end was cut by 8 bases, the J end by 1 base, with 14 bases between.

This clonotype occurred many times. Within a library made for alpha chains, this beta chain is off target, and its count is uninformative. This chain uses TRBV9 with TRBJ1-5; TRBD1 might be the D (6 bases). The CDR3 runs to 13 residues. V dropped 0 bases and J dropped 5 bases, with 6 bases sitting between them. Germline loops: CDR1 SGDLS, CDR2 YYNGEE. CDR3 in DNA: TGTGCCAGCAGCGTAGAGGGGGATCAGCCCCAGCATTTT. Encoded protein: CASSVEGDQPQHF.

Concerning this clonotype itself: Little can be read into the size of this beta chain, an off-target read in a library designed for alpha chains. The chain uses TRBV20-1 and TRBJ2-7; 7 bases map to TRBD1. CDR3 length: 14 residues. In germline, CDR1 is DFQATT, CDR2 SNEGSKA (reference sequence). Trimming took 1 base from V and 7 from J; bases not matched to a gene: 10. CDR3 bases: TGCAGTGCTAGAGGATATAGGGGGCGCGAGGAGCAGTACTTC. Its translation is CSARGYRGREEQYF.

A remark on this clonotype: This beta chain lies outside the target of a library built for alpha chains; its clone size means little. This chain joins TRBV6-5 and TRBJ1-1; TRBD1 matches at 7 bases. Germline V lookup: CDR1 MNHEY, CDR2 SVGAGI. There are 14 residues in the CDR3. The ends lost 6 bases at V and 1 base at J; junction bases unmatched: 5. The CDR3 sequence: CASSRTGSNTEAFF. The CDR3 DNA sequence: TGTGCCAGCAGCCGGACAGGATCGAACACTGAAGCTTTCTTT.

This clonotype was seen repeatedly, ten times or more. The library was built for alpha chains, so this beta chain is an off-target read and its size means little. This chain connects TRBV13 to TRBJ1-1; D not certain. This CDR3 contains 12 residues. Germline CDR1 PRHDT, CDR2 FYEKMQ (reference sequence). The V gene lost 6 bases and the J gene lost 4 bases, with 9 bases spanning the gap. The CDR3 sequence: CASRGRGTEAFF. In DNA form, the CDR3 reads TGTGCCAGCAGGGGAAGAGGCACTGAAGCTTTCTTT.

This clonotype was seen more than once but under ten times. A library prepared for alpha chains yielded this beta chain as an off-target read; its size is of little meaning. The chain is built from TRBV18 and TRBJ2-5; no definite D call. Germline values: CDR1 KGHSH, CDR2 LQKENI. There are 13 residues in the CDR3. Trimming stripped 0 bases from V and 1 base from J, with 3 bases between. The CDR3 region has the DNA TGTGCCAGCTCACCACCTGTCCAAGAGACCCAGTACTTC. The encoded protein is CASSPPVQETQYF.